What follows is one T cell receptor beta chain and its context. No antigen is known for it. Base qualities are not recorded, but no much larger clone differs from it by a single base. This sample is part of a study of cytotoxic CD8 clonotypes in ibrutinib-treated CLL (dated by TCRdb to 2020 to 2023). With regard to the full study: The cohort had 11 to 12 relapsed/refractory and 15 treatment-naive patients; approximately 18 were IGHV unmutated. Partial responses were observed in roughly 24 patients and complete responses in 2; after a median follow-up of around 68 months, remission was maintained in roughly 15 patients and progression was observed in approximately twelve. Response samples were taken after a median of 12 months on treatment, ranging from about 6 to 36 months. On average, each sample yielded 255,043 productive templates and tens of thousands of productive rearrangements. Of the roughly 86 participants in the trial, about two dozen had longitudinal samples available. Cryopreserved peripheral blood mononuclear cells were obtained before treatment, at response, and at either sustained remission or disease progression. Every sample from remission and from progressive disease was obtained while the patients were still on ibrutinib.

The sample's time point label, decoded: around 25 months on ibrutinib. For TCR beta library preparation, about 2 micrograms of genomic DNA were extracted from the cryopreserved PBMCs. Longitudinal blood samples from CLL patients receiving ibrutinib monotherapy were subjected to high-throughput TCR beta sequencing. The patients were enrolled in a single-center, open-label phase 2 trial of ibrutinib monotherapy. The CDR3 starts with the cysteine, ends with the phenylalanine, and has 15 residues. Solely the CDR3 DNA is kept, with 45 bases framed from the first base. The germline V gene yields MDHEN for CDR1 and SYDVKM for CDR2. At the junction V is shortened by 7 bases and J by 4 bases, with 20 bases in between. General study outcomes and caveats: Public clonotypes were found to be uncommon and were observed to contract or remain stable during treatment; the increase in clonality was shown to reflect expansion of private clonotypes at ibrutinib response. Baseline clonality exceeded that of age-matched healthy donors and correlated strongly with circulating CD8+ T-cell counts. At ibrutinib response clonality went up, during sustained remission it held steady, and at progression it dropped back toward baseline. Sustained-remission and progressing patients did not have matched sampling times, and lymph node repertoires were not examined.

On a MiSeq, deep resolution sequencing aimed for a depth between 1 in 1 million and 1 in 200,000 T cells, with each clonotype covered approximately 10x on average. The immunoSEQ hsTCRB Kit was used to generate the TCR beta libraries. Under the source paper's analysis protocol: ImmunoSEQ Data Assistant and ImmunoSEQ Analyzer were used for data analysis, and V, D and J genes were assigned according to IMGT definitions. Clonality, with values ranging from 0 to 1, was calculated as one minus the normalized Shannon entropy of productive rearrangement frequencies. Only overrepresented clonotypes making up at least 0.05% of each patient's repertoire were included in the public clonotype analysis. Thirteen repertoires from age-matched healthy donors, obtained from immuneACCESS, served as clonality controls. The source is immuneACCESS, and TCRdb retained only in-frame sequences with V and J called. Part of the clones is not carried over; for the studies checked, unresolved V genes explain less than half of this, and the remainder is unexplained. That table is the source of V, J and clone size, and D and trimming were worked out from the DNA. The sample table contains about 250,000 clones; only one count was recorded for about three quarters of them. The biggest ten clones account for approximately 15% of the sample.

The sequence came from a human donor with chronic lymphocytic leukemia. The sequencing here drew on PBMCs, taken after 24 months of ibrutinib treatment. Recombination connected TRBV28 to TRBJ2-7; no D segment can be confidently identified. The nucleotide sequence reads as follows: TGTGCCAGCACCGAATGGAAGGGCCCGATTTACGAGCAGTACTTC. This codes for CASTEWKGPIYEQYF.